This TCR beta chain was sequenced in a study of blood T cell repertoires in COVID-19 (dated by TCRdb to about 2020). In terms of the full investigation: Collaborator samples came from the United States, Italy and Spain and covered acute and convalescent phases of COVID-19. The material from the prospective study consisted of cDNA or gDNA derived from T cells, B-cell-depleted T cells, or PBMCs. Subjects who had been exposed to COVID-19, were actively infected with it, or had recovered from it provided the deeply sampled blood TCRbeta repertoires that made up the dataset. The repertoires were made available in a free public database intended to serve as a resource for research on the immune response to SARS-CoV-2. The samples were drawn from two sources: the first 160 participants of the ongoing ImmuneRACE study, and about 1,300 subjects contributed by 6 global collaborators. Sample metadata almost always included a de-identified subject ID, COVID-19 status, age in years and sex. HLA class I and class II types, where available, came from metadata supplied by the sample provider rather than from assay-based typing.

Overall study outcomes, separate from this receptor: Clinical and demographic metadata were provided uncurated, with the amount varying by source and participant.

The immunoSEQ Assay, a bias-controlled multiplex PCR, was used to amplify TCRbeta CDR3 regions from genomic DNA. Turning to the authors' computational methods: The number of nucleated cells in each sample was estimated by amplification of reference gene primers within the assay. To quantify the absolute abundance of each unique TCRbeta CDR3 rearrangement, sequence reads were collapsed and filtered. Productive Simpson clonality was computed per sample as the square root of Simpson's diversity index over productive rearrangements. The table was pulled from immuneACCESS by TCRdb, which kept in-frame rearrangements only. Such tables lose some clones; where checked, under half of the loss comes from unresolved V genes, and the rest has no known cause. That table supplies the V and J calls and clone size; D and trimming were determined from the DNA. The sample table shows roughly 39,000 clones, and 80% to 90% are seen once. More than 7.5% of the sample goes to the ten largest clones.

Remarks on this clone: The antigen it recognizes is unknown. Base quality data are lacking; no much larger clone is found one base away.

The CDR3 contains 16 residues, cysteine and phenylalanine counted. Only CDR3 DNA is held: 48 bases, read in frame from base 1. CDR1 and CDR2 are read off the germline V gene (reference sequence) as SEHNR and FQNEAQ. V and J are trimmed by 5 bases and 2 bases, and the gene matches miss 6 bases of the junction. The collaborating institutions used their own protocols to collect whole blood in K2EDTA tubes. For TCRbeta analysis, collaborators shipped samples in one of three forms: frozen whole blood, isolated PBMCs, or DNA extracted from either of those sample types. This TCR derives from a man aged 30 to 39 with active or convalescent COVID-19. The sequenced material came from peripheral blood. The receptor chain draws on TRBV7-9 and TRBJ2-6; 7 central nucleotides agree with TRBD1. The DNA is TGTGCCAGCAGCATCCTCACAGGGGCTGGGGCCAACGTCCTGACTTTC. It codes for CASSILTGAGANVLTF.